Following are 21 T cell receptor beta chains from one sample sequenced in a study of blood T cell repertoires in COVID-19. Measured with immunoSEQ multiplex PCR; TCRdb has only the in-frame clones, and not every one. The profile shows about 120,000 clones, around 81% of them singletons. The material sequenced was peripheral blood. All receptors come from a man under 40 with COVID-19, enrolled during active disease.

This chain joins TRBV10-3 and TRBJ2-5, with D possibly being TRBD1 (5 bases). This CDR3 region has 15 residues. V was trimmed by 0 bases and J by 1 base, leaving 9 bases between them. Germline V gene data show CDR1 as ENHRY and CDR2 as SYGVKD. CDR3 in DNA: TGTGCCATCAGTGAGTCAGACAGCTCCCAAGAGACCCAGTACTTC. Its translation is CAISESDSSQETQYF.

The chain recombines TRBV6-1 with TRBJ2-7, with no clear D. The CDR3 covers 13 residues. V dropped 0 bases and J dropped 3 bases, with 6 bases sitting between them. CDR1 is MNHNS, CDR2 SASEGT, per germline. Here the CDR3 DNA reads TGTGCCAGCAGTGAAGCGCGCCTCTACGAGCAGTACTTC. Its protein is CASSEARLYEQYF.

The chain couples TRBV27 to TRBJ2-7; 7 nucleotides agree with TRBD2. The CDR3 extends over 14 amino acids. In germline, CDR1 is MNHEY, CDR2 SMNVEV (reference sequence). Trimming at V came to 3 bases and at J to 4 bases, leaving 6 bases not matched to a gene. The CDR3 loop reads CASSFNGGGYEQYF. Here the CDR3 DNA reads TGTGCCAGCAGTTTTAATGGGGGGGGATACGAGCAGTACTTC.

This clone was seen once. The V call is TRBV6-5, the J call TRBJ1-3, with 9 bases identical to TRBD1. Germline V CDR1 and CDR2: MNHEY, SVGAGI. The CDR3 has 16 residues. J was trimmed by 7 bases and V by 1 base; bases with no gene match: 8. The DNA for the CDR3 is TGTGCCAGCAGTTACTTTACCGGGACAGGGTTGAACACCATATATTTT. It specifies CASSYFTGTGLNTIYF.

The chain links TRBV2 to TRBJ1-2, with D possibly matching TRBD1 (6 bases). The CDR3 has 14 amino acids. Trimming left V 6 bases short and J 3 bases short, with 14 bases between. In germline, CDR1 is SNHLY, CDR2 FYNNEI. Written as DNA, the CDR3 is TGTGCCAGCAGCGGAGGATCAGGGGACTATGGCTACACCTTC. It codes for CASSGGSGDYGYTF. The complete variable domain, with remaining parts taken from reference TRBV2 and TRBJ1-2, reads EPEVTQTPSHQVTQMGQEVILRCVPISNHLYFYWYRQILGQKVEFLVSFYNNEISEKSEIFDDQFSVERPDGSNFTLKIRSTKLEDSAMYFCASSGGSGDYGYTFGSGTRLTVV.

The CDR3 is CASSLWQGSGGYTF. The CDR3, as DNA: TGCGCCAGCAGCTTGTGGCAGGGTTCGGGCGGCTACACCTTC. The rearrangement joins TRBV5-1 to TRBJ1-2, with a weak D call TRBD1 (5 bases). CDR1 SGHRS and CDR2 YFSETQ come from the germline V gene. The CDR3 covers 14 residues. Trimming removed 1 base at V and 8 bases at J, with 15 bases between.

The chain has TRBV10-1 and TRBJ1-6, with a weak D call TRBD1 (6 bases). CDR1 is WNHNN, CDR2 SYGVQD, per germline (reference sequence). The CDR3 runs 14 residues. Trimming cost V 5 bases and J 8 bases, with 13 bases left between them. This chain's CDR3 is CASSLDRIDSPLHF. The CDR3 coding sequence is TGCGCCAGCAGTCTAGACAGGATCGATTCACCCCTCCACTTT.

V is TRBV27 and J is TRBJ2-5; D ambiguous. Germline V gene sequence: CDR1 MNHEY, CDR2 SMNVEV (reference sequence). Deletions cut 6 bases from V and 5 bases from J, with 13 bases between. The CDR3 loop spans 13 amino acids. The CDR3 loop is CASSLRQRETQYF. CDR3 bases: TGTGCCAGCAGCCTTAGACAAAGGGAGACCCAGTACTTC.

In this sample, this clone turned up once. This rearrangement joins TRBV6-6 to TRBJ1-2, with D hard to call. Trimming took 7 bases from V and 8 from J, leaving 14 bases between them. Germline CDR1 is MNHNY and CDR2 is SVGAGI (reference sequence). The CDR3 covers 12 residues. CDR3 in DNA: TGTGCCAGCACTCAGTACGGGGAAGGCTACACCTTC. Translating gives CASTQYGEGYTF.

The chain joins TRBV9 to TRBJ2-2; the D gene is possibly TRBD2 (6 bases). The length of the CDR3 is 14 residues. V gave up 0 bases and J gave up 9 bases, with 12 bases separating them. From germline, CDR1 is SGDLS and CDR2 YYNGEE. CDR3 protein: CASSVGGGTRELFF. CDR3 nucleotides: TGTGCCAGCAGCGTAGGGGGAGGAACCCGGGAGCTGTTTTTT.

The rearrangement joins TRBV6-2 or TRBV6-3 to TRBJ1-5; 12 nucleotides match TRBD1. This CDR3 has 17 residues. Germline V lookup: CDR1 MNHEY, CDR2 SVGEGT. V gave up 5 bases and J gave up 3 bases; unmatched junction bases: 8. CDR3 sequence: CASSRGQGARDNQPQHF. The CDR3 nucleotides read TGTGCCAGCAGTCGGGGACAGGGGGCGAGAGACAATCAGCCCCAGCATTTT.

This clone was seen a few times. The J gene is TRBJ1-5, the V gene TRBV3-1 (or the pseudogene TRBV3-2); D unclear. Germline lookup yields CDR1 LGHDT and CDR2 YNNKEL (reference sequence). The CDR3 extends over 17 amino acids. The V end was cut by 0 bases, the J end by 8 bases, with 20 bases between. This CDR3 is CASSQELRPRGRKPQHF. The CDR3 nucleotides are TGTGCCAGCAGCCAAGAATTAAGACCTCGAGGAAGAAAGCCCCAGCATTTT.

J is TRBJ2-2 and V is TRBV6-5; 8 nucleotides match TRBD1. With V trimmed by 8 bases and J by 5 bases, 10 bases remained unmatched. Per germline, CDR1 MNHEY and CDR2 SVGAGI. The CDR3 is 15 amino acids. Here the CDR3 DNA reads TGTGCCAGCGGACAGGGCGGGATTATGACCGGGGAGCTGTTTTTT. Encoded protein: CASGQGGIMTGELFF.

This chain links TRBV5-1 with TRBJ1-1; a weak D match, TRBD1 (6 bases). This CDR3 contains 13 residues. The V and J ends lost 4 bases and 8 bases respectively, with 15 bases between them. The V gene's germline CDR1 is SGHRS and CDR2 YFSETQ. The CDR3 nucleotides read TGCGCCAGCAGCCTTGGGACAAATACCGAAGCTTTCTTT. Amino acid sequence: CASSLGTNTEAFF.

This chain connects TRBV5-1 to TRBJ1-5; TRBD1 matches 8 bases. Trimming at V came to 4 bases and at J to 5 bases, leaving 5 bases not matched to a gene. Germline values: CDR1 SGHRS, CDR2 YFSETQ. The CDR3 spans 14 residues. DNA for the CDR3: TGCGCCAGCAGCGAAGGACAGGGTTATCAGCCCCAGCATTTT. Translated, it gives CASSEGQGYQPQHF.

The table lists this clone with a count of one. CDR3 coding DNA: TGTGCCAGCAGTTTTAGCCTCCAAACACGGAAAGCTTTCTTT. Translation gives CASSFSLQTRKAFF. The V call is TRBV6-5, the J call TRBJ1-1; D gene ambiguous. Germline V gene sequence: CDR1 MNHEY, CDR2 SVGAGI. CDR3 length: 14 amino acids. Between the trimmed V and J ends, which lost 4 bases and 9 bases, there was a span of 18 bases.

The V and J genes are TRBV7-9 and TRBJ2-5; possibly TRBD1 for D (5 bases). Between the trimmed V and J ends, which lost 1 base and 2 bases, there was a span of 11 bases. The CDR3 contains 15 residues. Germline CDR1 and CDR2: SEHNR and FQNEAQ (reference sequence). Written as DNA, the CDR3 is TGTGCCAGCAGCTTAGGTCGACAGACACAAGAGACCCAGTACTTC. It translates to CASSLGRQTQETQYF.

In its sample, this clone was seen a few times. The chain carries TRBV5-4 and TRBJ1-1, with D perhaps matching TRBD1 (6 bases). There are 13 residues in the CDR3. V shed 4 bases and J shed 6 bases, with 13 bases lying between them. Germline CDR1 and CDR2: SGHNT and YYREEE (reference sequence). For the CDR3, the DNA is TGTGCCAGCAGCCTACACAGGGAAGCTGAAGCTTTCTTT. This sequence encodes CASSLHREAEAFF.

Only one count was recorded for this clone. The chain carries TRBV2 and TRBJ1-6; 9 positions match TRBD1. The CDR3 is made up of 14 amino acids. Germline-derived CDR1 and CDR2 are SNHLY and FYNNEI. The trim removed 8 bases at V and 7 bases at J, leaving 6 bases unmatched. CDR3 sequence reads: CASRDREGNSPLHF. In nucleotides, the CDR3 is TGTGCCAGCCGGGACAGGGAAGGCAATTCACCCCTCCACTTT.

This clone was found once. This rearrangement joins TRBV12-5 to TRBJ2-1; TRBD2 is a possible D gene (6 bases). V lost 7 bases, J lost 3 bases, and 19 bases lay in between. CDR3 length: 16 residues. Germline V gene sequence: CDR1 LGHNT, CDR2 FRNRAP. The CDR3 sequence is CASAGDFGWDYNEQFF. CDR3 DNA: TGTGCTAGTGCCGGGGACTTCGGGTGGGACTACAATGAGCAGTTCTTC. Based on the CDR3 plus reference TRBV12-5 and TRBJ2-1, the full variable domain is DARVTQTPRHKVTEMGQEVTMRCQPILGHNTVFWYRQTMMQGLELLAYFRNRAPLDDSGMPKDRFSAEMPDATLATLKIQPSEPRDSAVYFCASAGDFGWDYNEQFFGPGTRLTVL.

The genes are TRBV24-1 and TRBJ2-7; D might be TRBD1 (6 bases). The V gene's germline CDR1 is KGHDR and CDR2 SFDVKD. The CDR3 extends over 15 amino acids. V was cut by 2 bases and J by 2 bases, with 12 bases left in between. CDR3 sequence (DNA): TGTGCCACCAGTGATTCCCGGGACACCCCCTACGAGCAGTACTTC. Residues: CATSDSRDTPYEQYF.